The clone carrying this T cell receptor (beta chain) was found a few times. Its antigen is unidentified. The CDR3 loop spans 15 amino acids. The germline V gene has CDR1 SGHRS and CDR2 YFSETQ. V gave up 6 bases and J gave up 1 base; unmatched junction bases: 7. The sample belongs to a study of radiotherapy plus CTLA-4 blockade in lung cancer. Background on the study: Disease control was achieved by around 30% of patients, and objective responses by 18%.

Findings of the study overall: After radiotherapy and ipilimumab, tumor-derived clones expanded in peripheral blood. Best predicting response, reportedly, were early blood T cell clone dynamics, with interferon-beta.

TCRdb keeps only in-frame clones here, not all; method: immunoSEQ multiplex PCR. The table records roughly 93,000 clones, approximately 85% of them present only once. The sample in question was peripheral blood, obtained from a patient treated with radiotherapy plus ipilimumab. The TCR originated in a human donor with non-small cell lung cancer who had a partial response to radiotherapy plus ipilimumab. The gene calls are TRBV5-1 and TRBJ2-1; 7 positions agree with TRBD1. CDR3 sequence (DNA): TGCGCCAGCAAGCTTAAGGGGGCATCCTACAATGAGCAGTTCTTC. Translating it yields CASKLKGASYNEQFF.